The rows below give T cell receptor beta chains drawn from one sample of a study of shared clonotypes between healthy human individuals. The assay was immunoSEQ multiplex PCR, and TCRdb's table has in-frame clones only and misses some. This repertoire shows 1,100,000 or so clones, more than 75% found once; its top ten account for 0.52%. Specimen: memory CD4+ T cells from PBMCs. The receptors stem from a man between 18 and 35 years old in good health. Some clones in this sample may be carry-over from other donors' samples. CDR3s include the opening cysteine and the closing phenylalanine or tryptophan. The order of the fields is CDR3 protein, CDR3 DNA, V gene, D gene, J gene, clone size. A D gene is named only where the DNA matches it firmly. Clone size is stated in some rows and not others, as once, few, many or a class when expanded.

CDR3aa: CASSDGVNYGYTF
CDR3nt: TGTGCCAGCAGTGACGGGGTTAACTATGGCTACACCTTC
v_gene: TRBV6-1
d_gene: NA
j_gene: TRBJ1-2
abundance: NA

CDR3aa: CASSLALSYEQYF
CDR3nt: TGTGCCAGCAGCTTAGCGTTAAGTTACGAGCAGTACTTC
v_gene: TRBV7-9
d_gene: NA
j_gene: TRBJ2-7
abundance: NA

CDR3aa: CASSLSTTGNTIYF
CDR3nt: TGTGCCAGCAGCTTGAGTACAACTGGAAACACCATATATTTT
v_gene: TRBV7-9
d_gene: NA
j_gene: TRBJ1-3
abundance: NA

CDR3aa: CASSTRDITRGYTF
CDR3nt: TGTGCCAGCAGCACGAGAGACATTACCCGCGGCTACACCTTC
v_gene: TRBV27
d_gene: NA
j_gene: TRBJ1-2
abundance: NA

CDR3aa: CASSLSGGPDTQYF
CDR3nt: TGTGCCAGCAGCTTATCTGGGGGGCCAGATACGCAGTATTTT
v_gene: TRBV7-3
d_gene: NA
j_gene: TRBJ2-3
abundance: NA

CDR3aa: CASSAGTSGAYNEQFF
CDR3nt: TGTGCCAGCAGCGCCGGGACTAGCGGTGCCTACAATGAGCAGTTCTTC
v_gene: TRBV9
d_gene: TRBD2
j_gene: TRBJ2-1
abundance: NA

CDR3aa: CASRETDTQYF
CDR3nt: TGCGCCAGCAGAGAGACAGACACCCAGTACTTC
v_gene: TRBV10-2
d_gene: NA
j_gene: TRBJ2-5
abundance: NA

CDR3aa: CASSLVLRDRGAEQFF
CDR3nt: TGCGCCAGCAGCTTGGTCCTCCGGGACAGGGGGGCTGAGCAGTTCTTC
v_gene: TRBV5-1
d_gene: TRBD1
j_gene: TRBJ2-1
abundance: NA

CDR3aa: CASSQMDGRPYEQYF
CDR3nt: TGTGCCAGCAGTCAGATGGACGGCCGACCCTACGAGCAGTACTTC
v_gene: TRBV11-2
d_gene: NA
j_gene: TRBJ2-7
abundance: NA

CDR3aa: CASSLGGALETQYF
CDR3nt: TGTGCCAGCAGCTTGGGCGGGGCGTTAGAGACCCAGTACTTC
v_gene: TRBV11-3
d_gene: NA
j_gene: TRBJ2-5
abundance: NA

CDR3aa: CASSGDLYNEQFF
CDR3nt: TGTGCCAGCAGTGGGGACCTTTACAATGAGCAGTTCTTC
v_gene: TRBV2
d_gene: NA
j_gene: TRBJ2-1
abundance: once

CDR3aa: CASTSGMLPNEQFF
CDR3nt: TGTGCCAGCACGAGCGGGATGCTACCCAATGAGCAGTTCTTC
v_gene: TRBV9
d_gene: TRBD2
j_gene: TRBJ2-1
abundance: NA

CDR3aa: CATSRGQGNEQYF
CDR3nt: TGTGCCACCAGCAGGGGACAGGGGAACGAGCAGTACTTC
v_gene: TRBV15
d_gene: TRBD1
j_gene: TRBJ2-7
abundance: NA

CDR3aa: CASSGKTSGVQDTQYF
CDR3nt: TGCGCCAGCAGTGGTAAGACTAGCGGGGTTCAAGATACGCAGTATTTT
v_gene: TRBV10-1
d_gene: TRBD2
j_gene: TRBJ2-3
abundance: few

CDR3aa: CASSFRVRNTEAFF
CDR3nt: TGTGCCAGCAGCTTCAGGGTTAGGAACACTGAAGCTTTCTTT
v_gene: TRBV6-5
d_gene: NA
j_gene: TRBJ1-1
abundance: NA

CDR3aa: CASSKGRGNIQYF
CDR3nt: TGTGCCAGTAGTAAGGGCCGAGGGAACATTCAGTACTTC
v_gene: TRBV19
d_gene: NA
j_gene: TRBJ2-4
abundance: few

CDR3aa: CASRPPGAVNQPQHF
CDR3nt: TGTGCCAGCAGACCCCCAGGGGCGGTGAATCAGCCCCAGCATTTT
v_gene: TRBV28
d_gene: NA
j_gene: TRBJ1-5
abundance: NA

CDR3aa: CASSSRLRDSPSGANVLTF
CDR3nt: TGCGCCAGCAGCTCACGCCTACGGGACAGTCCCTCTGGGGCCAACGTCCTGACTTTC
v_gene: TRBV5-1
d_gene: TRBD1
j_gene: TRBJ2-6
abundance: NA

CDR3aa: CASSPTGPPQAFF
CDR3nt: TGTGCCAGCAGCCCTACTGGGCCCCCTCAAGCTTTCTTT
v_gene: TRBV11-2
d_gene: NA
j_gene: TRBJ1-1
abundance: NA

CDR3aa: CASSGPRGPSSYTF
CDR3nt: TGTGCCAGCAGTGGGCCAAGGGGGCCGTCGAGCTACACCTTC
v_gene: TRBV5-6
d_gene: TRBD1
j_gene: TRBJ1-2
abundance: NA

CDR3aa: CAGSSPGTGRNTIYF
CDR3nt: TGTGCCGGCAGTTCCCCCGGGACAGGGCGGAACACCATATATTTT
v_gene: TRBV28
d_gene: TRBD1
j_gene: TRBJ1-3
abundance: NA

CDR3aa: CASSPSGVGGGGELFF
CDR3nt: TGTGCCAGCAGCCCCTCTGGAGTAGGGGGAGGGGGGGAGCTGTTTTTT
v_gene: TRBV4-2
d_gene: NA
j_gene: TRBJ2-2
abundance: NA

CDR3aa: CASSRDSSYEQYF
CDR3nt: TGTGCCAGTAGTAGAGATAGCTCCTACGAGCAGTACTTC
v_gene: TRBV19
d_gene: NA
j_gene: TRBJ2-7
abundance: NA

CDR3aa: CASSSFSEISYEQYF
CDR3nt: TGTGCCAGCAGCTCCTTCTCGGAGATTTCTTACGAGCAGTACTTC
v_gene: TRBV7-2
d_gene: NA
j_gene: TRBJ2-7
abundance: once

CDR3aa: CAWSVRPGETQYF
CDR3nt: TGTGCCTGGAGTGTACGACCGGGGGAGACCCAGTACTTC
v_gene: TRBV30
d_gene: NA
j_gene: TRBJ2-5
abundance: NA

CDR3aa: CASSFGGPTDTQYF
CDR3nt: TGTGCCAGCAGCTTCGGGGGGCCCACAGATACGCAGTATTTT
v_gene: TRBV5-4
d_gene: NA
j_gene: TRBJ2-3
abundance: NA

CDR3aa: CASSGSGDYNEQFF
CDR3nt: TGTGCCAGCAGCGGCTCGGGGGACTACAATGAGCAGTTCTTC
v_gene: TRBV4-2
d_gene: NA
j_gene: TRBJ2-1
abundance: NA